This TCR beta chain appears in the sequencing data of a study of CD8+CD57+ T cells in acquired aplastic anemia. Whole-study results and caveats: No significant patient-versus-control difference appeared in CD8+ Simpson's diversity. In common between the patients and the controls were more than 25 CD8+ CDR3 sequences.

This CDR3 region has 17 residues. Germline V gene data show CDR1 as MNHEY and CDR2 as SVGAGI. Comments on this clonotype: Its antigen remains unknown. A much larger clone lies a single base off, so this may be a read error.

Genomic DNA constituted the template upon which TCR beta VDJ and CDR3 profiling was performed. TCRdb re-called the reads through MiXCR, storing one row per CDR3 protein. The sample lists about 270,000 distinct CDR3 sequences; 55% to 65% were seen once. The chain has TRBV6-5 and TRBJ2-2, with D possibly matching TRBD2 (5 bases). The clonotype was recovered from a human donor with severe aplastic anemia or a healthy control (not recorded which). Material: sorted CD4+, CD8+, or CD8+CD57+ T cells (not recorded which) from PBMCs. The CDR3 is CASSYTPPSPRTGELLF. DNA for the CDR3: TGTGCCAGCAGTTATACTCCTCCTAGCCCGAGGACCGGGGAGCTGCTTTTT.